This TCR beta chain was found in a study of blood T cell repertoires in COVID-19. Turning to the study itself: Samples of COVID-19 (acute and convalescent) were obtained from the United States, Italy and Spain. PBMCs, B-cell-depleted T cells, or T cells were the source of the cDNA or gDNA that made up the material.

In the original workflow: By means of reference gene primer amplification, nucleated cell counts were estimated. The method was immunoSEQ multiplex PCR; TCRdb's version includes in-frame clones alone and lacks a portion of them. V and J calls and clone size are as listed in that table; D and trimming were resolved from the DNA. The sample comprises 200,000 to 250,000 clones, under 90% of which are singletons, and about 20% rests with the top ten. In germline, CDR1 is KGHSH, CDR2 LQKENI. This CDR3 is built from 15 residues. V trimming: 6 bases; J trimming: 6 bases; junction bases outside the gene matches: 7.

Material: peripheral blood. This TCR was sampled from a man younger than 40 with active or convalescent COVID-19. V and J are TRBV18 and TRBJ1-5, with 11 bases lining up with TRBD1. CDR3 amino acids: CASSQGQGAGQPQHF. CDR3 nucleotides: TGTGCCAGCTCGCAAGGACAGGGGGCTGGTCAGCCCCAGCATTTT. The whole variable domain, filled in from reference TRBV18 and TRBJ1-5, reads NAGVMQNPRHLVRRRGQEARLRCSPMKGHSHVYWYRQLPEEGLKFMVYLQKENIIDESGMPKERFSAEFPKEGPSILRIQQVVRGDSAAYFCASSQGQGAGQPQHFGDGTRLSIL.